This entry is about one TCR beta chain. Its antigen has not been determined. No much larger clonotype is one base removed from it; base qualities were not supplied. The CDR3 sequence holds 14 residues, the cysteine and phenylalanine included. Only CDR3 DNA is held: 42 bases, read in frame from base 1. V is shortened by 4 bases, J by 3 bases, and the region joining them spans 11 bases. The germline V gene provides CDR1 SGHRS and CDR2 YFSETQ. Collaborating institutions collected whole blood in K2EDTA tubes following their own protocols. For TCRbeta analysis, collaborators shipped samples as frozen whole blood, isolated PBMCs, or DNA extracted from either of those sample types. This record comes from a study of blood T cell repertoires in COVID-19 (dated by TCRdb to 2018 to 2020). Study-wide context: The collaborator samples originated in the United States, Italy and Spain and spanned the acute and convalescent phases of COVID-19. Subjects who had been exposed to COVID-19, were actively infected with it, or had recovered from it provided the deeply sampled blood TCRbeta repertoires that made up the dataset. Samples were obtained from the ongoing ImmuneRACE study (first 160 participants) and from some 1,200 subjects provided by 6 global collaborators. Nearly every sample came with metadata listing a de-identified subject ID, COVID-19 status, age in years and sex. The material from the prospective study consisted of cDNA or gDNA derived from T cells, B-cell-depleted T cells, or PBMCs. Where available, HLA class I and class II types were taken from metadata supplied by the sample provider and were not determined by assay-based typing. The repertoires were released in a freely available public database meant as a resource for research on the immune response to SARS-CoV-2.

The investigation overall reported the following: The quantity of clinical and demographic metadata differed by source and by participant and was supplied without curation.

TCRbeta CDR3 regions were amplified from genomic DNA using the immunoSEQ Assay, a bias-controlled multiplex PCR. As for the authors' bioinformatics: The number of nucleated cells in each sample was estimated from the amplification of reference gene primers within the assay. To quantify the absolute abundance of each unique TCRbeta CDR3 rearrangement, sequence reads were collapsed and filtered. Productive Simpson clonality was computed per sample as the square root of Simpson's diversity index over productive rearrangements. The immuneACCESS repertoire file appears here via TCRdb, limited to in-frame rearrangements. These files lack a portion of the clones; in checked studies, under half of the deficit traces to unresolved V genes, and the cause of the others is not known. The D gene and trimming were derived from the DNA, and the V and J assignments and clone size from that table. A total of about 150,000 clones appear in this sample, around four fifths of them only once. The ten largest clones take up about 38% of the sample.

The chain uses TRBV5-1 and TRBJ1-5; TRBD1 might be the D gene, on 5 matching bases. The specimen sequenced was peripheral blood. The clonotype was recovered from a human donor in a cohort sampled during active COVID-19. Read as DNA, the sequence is TGCGCCAGCAGCATCGGGGGGTTCAATCAGCCCCAGCATTTT. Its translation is CASSIGGFNQPQHF.